This T cell receptor (beta chain) was retrieved from a study of shared clonotypes between healthy human individuals. Study-level results: Generally, naive subsets came out with larger estimated richness than memory subsets.

The assay was immunoSEQ multiplex PCR, and TCRdb's table has in-frame clones only and misses some. The sample has about 2.1 million clones; around 95% are singletons. CD45RO-negative, CCR7-positively selected cells formed the naive CD8 fraction, excluding terminally differentiated effector memory CD45RA+ cells. Comment on this clone: What it recognizes is unknown.

With V trimmed by 5 bases and J by 4 bases, 6 bases remained unmatched. The CDR3 covers 14 residues. CDR1 and CDR2 (germline): MNHEY, SMNVEV (reference sequence). Sequenced: naive CD8+ T cells from PBMCs. This clonotype was obtained from a man aged 18 to 29 in good health. Some clones in this sample may be carry-over from other donors' samples. The J gene is TRBJ2-7, the V gene TRBV27, with TRBD1 matching 9 bases. In DNA form, the CDR3 reads TGTGCCAGCAGTCCGGGACAGGGATGGTACGAGCAGTACTTC. Translation: CASSPGQGWYEQYF.